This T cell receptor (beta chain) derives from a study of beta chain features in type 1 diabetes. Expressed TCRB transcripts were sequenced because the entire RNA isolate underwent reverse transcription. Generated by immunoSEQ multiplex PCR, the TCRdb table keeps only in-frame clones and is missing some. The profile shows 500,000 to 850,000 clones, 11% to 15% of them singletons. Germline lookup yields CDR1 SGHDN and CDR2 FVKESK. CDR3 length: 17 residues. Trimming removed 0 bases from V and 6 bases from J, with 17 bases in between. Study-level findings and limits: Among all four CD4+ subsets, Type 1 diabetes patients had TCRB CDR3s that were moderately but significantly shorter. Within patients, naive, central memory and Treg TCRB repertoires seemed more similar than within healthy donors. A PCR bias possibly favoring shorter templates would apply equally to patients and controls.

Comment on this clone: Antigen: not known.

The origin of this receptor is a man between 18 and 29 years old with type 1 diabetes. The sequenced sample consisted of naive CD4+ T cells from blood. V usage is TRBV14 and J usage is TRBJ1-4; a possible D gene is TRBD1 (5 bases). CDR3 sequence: CASSQDLLSGGYEKLFF. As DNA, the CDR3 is TGTGCCAGCAGCCAAGATTTGCTGTCCGGGGGATATGAAAAACTGTTTTTT. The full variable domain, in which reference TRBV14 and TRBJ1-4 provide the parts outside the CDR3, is EAGVTQFPSHSVIEKGQTVTLRCDPISGHDNLYWYRRVMGKEIKFLLHFVKESKQDESGMPNNRFLAERTGGTYSTLKVQPAELEDSGVYFCASSQDLLSGGYEKLFFGSGTQLSVL.